These 19 T cell receptor beta chains share one sample of origin, sequenced in a study of blood T cell repertoires in COVID-19. Produced via immunoSEQ multiplex PCR; TCRdb's table is partial and in-frame only. Seen here are over 15,000 clones, roughly 85% observed once, and the top ten hold 60% to 65%. The sample consisted of peripheral blood. These receptors came from a man aged 80 or over with acute or convalescent COVID-19.

J is TRBJ2-6 and V is TRBV5-6, with D possibly TRBD2 on 5 matching bases. Germline CDR1 SGHDT, CDR2 YYEEEE. The germline V and J ends were trimmed by 2 bases and 13 bases, with 16 bases remaining between them. This CDR3 spans 14 amino acids. In nucleotides, the CDR3 is TGTGCCAGCAGCTTCAGATATGATGTAGCGGTCCTGACTTTC. This codes for CASSFRYDVAVLTF.

The chain joins TRBV11-2 to TRBJ2-1; tentatively, D is TRBD2 (6 bases). Looked up from germline, CDR1 is SGHAT and CDR2 is FQNNGV. Trimming stripped 1 base from V and 15 bases from J, with 19 bases between. The CDR3 covers 14 residues. CDR3: CASSLGGDAPKPFF. The CDR3 DNA reads as TGTGCCAGCAGCTTAGGGGGGGACGCTCCGAAGCCGTTCTTC.

The genes are TRBV19 and TRBJ2-6; TRBD1 agrees at 7 bases. The V gene's germline CDR1 is LNHDA and CDR2 SQIVND (reference sequence). This CDR3 is 16 amino acids long. J gave up 0 bases and V 2 bases, and 1 base lay outside the gene matches. The CDR3 DNA reads TGTGCCAGTAGTATAACAGGGGCCTCTGGGGCCAACGTCCTGACTTTC. This codes for CASSITGASGANVLTF. Full variable domain (outside the CDR3, taken from reference TRBV19 and TRBJ2-6): DGGITQSPKYLFRKEGQNVTLSCEQNLNHDAMYWYRQDPGQGLRLIYYSQIVNDFQKGDIAEGYSVSREKKESFPLTVTSAQKNPTAFYLCASSITGASGANVLTFGAGSRLTVL.

The rearrangement joins TRBV11-2 to TRBJ2-5, with unresolved D. Deletions cut 6 bases from V and 1 base from J, with 6 bases between. Germline lookup yields CDR1 SGHAT and CDR2 FQNNGV. The length of the CDR3 is 12 residues. This CDR3 reads CASRTPQETQYF. CDR3 sequence (DNA): TGTGCCAGCAGAACACCCCAAGAGACCCAGTACTTC. The full variable domain, completed using reference TRBV11-2 and TRBJ2-5, is EAGVAQSPRYKIIEKRQSVAFWCNPISGHATLYWYQQILGQGPKLLIQFQNNGVVDDSQLPKDRFSAERLKGVDSTLKIQPAKLEDSAVYLCASRTPQETQYFGPGTRLLVL.

V is TRBV5-6 and J is TRBJ1-1; 7 bases align to TRBD1. The length of the CDR3 is 16 residues. The germline V gene has CDR1 SGHDT and CDR2 YYEEEE. The V and J ends lost 3 bases and 1 base, in that order; junction bases with no gene match: 9. The CDR3 region has the DNA TGTGCCAGCAGCTACAAGACCGGGACAGCGAACACTGAAGCTTTCTTT. Amino acid sequence: CASSYKTGTANTEAFF.

The genes are TRBV7-6 and TRBJ2-6, with D uncertain. This CDR3 region has 15 residues. V was trimmed by 5 bases and J by 0 bases, leaving 8 bases between them. CDR1 is SGHVS and CDR2 is FNYEAQ in the germline V gene. The CDR3 sequence is CASSPGRSGANVLTF. CDR3 sequence (DNA): TGTGCCAGCAGCCCTGGCCGCTCTGGGGCCAACGTCCTGACTTTC.

Only a few counts were recorded for this clone. The chain's CDR3 is CASSLGQYNSPLHF. CDR3 nucleotide sequence: TGTGCCAGCAGCCTCGGACAGTATAATTCACCCCTCCACTTT. V usage is TRBV9 and J usage is TRBJ1-6; perhaps TRBD1 as D (6 bases). From germline, CDR1 is SGDLS and CDR2 YYNGEE. This CDR3 comprises 14 residues. Trimming removed 4 bases from V and 4 bases from J, with 9 bases in between.

This chain links TRBV27 with TRBJ2-7, with 7 bases identical to TRBD1. Germline V lookup: CDR1 MNHEY, CDR2 SMNVEV (reference sequence). The CDR3 spans 15 residues. Trimming took 5 bases from V and 5 from J; bases not matched to a gene: 12. CDR3 DNA sequence: TGTGCCAGCAGTCTCCAAAAGGGGGCCATCCACGAGCAGTACTTC. Encoded protein: CASSLQKGAIHEQYF.

The rearrangement joins TRBV2 to TRBJ2-4, with a possible D match to TRBD1 (6 bases). The CDR3 spans 12 residues. Germline lookup yields CDR1 SNHLY and CDR2 FYNNEI. Trimming cost V 4 bases and J 13 bases, with 14 bases left between them. CDR3 sequence: CASSADATGQYF. DNA of the CDR3: TGTGCCAGCAGTGCGGACGCGACAGGACAGTACTTC.

The chain joins TRBV28 to TRBJ1-3; the match to TRBD1 covers 7 bases. In germline, CDR1 is MDHEN, CDR2 SYDVKM. The CDR3 contains 15 residues. With 9 bases clipped from V and 0 bases from J, the junction kept 8 bases outside the gene matches. In DNA, the CDR3 is TGTGCCAGTTACAGGGGTCCCCTCTCTGGAAACACCATATATTTT. Translated, it gives CASYRGPLSGNTIYF.

The chain links TRBV7-8 to TRBJ1-6; 11 bases are shared with TRBD1. J gave up 6 bases and V 7 bases, and 5 bases lay outside the gene matches. The CDR3 consists of 15 residues. Looked up from germline, CDR1 is SGHVS and CDR2 is FQNEAQ. CDR3 DNA sequence: TGTGCCAGCAAGACCGGGACAGGGGGTAATTCACCCCTCCACTTT. This encodes CASKTGTGGNSPLHF.

V and J are TRBV30 and TRBJ1-5; 9 bases are a match to TRBD1. The CDR3 runs to 13 residues. In germline, CDR1 is GTSNPN, CDR2 SVGIG (reference sequence). The V segment lost 3 bases and the J segment 6 bases; nucleotides outside the gene matches: 3. This CDR3 is CAWRATGGQPQHF. CDR3 nucleotide sequence: TGTGCCTGGAGAGCGACAGGGGGTCAGCCCCAGCATTTT. The full variable domain, with the rest looked up from reference TRBV30 and TRBJ1-5, is SQTIHQWPATLVQPVGSPLSLECTVEGTSNPNLYWYRQAAGRGLQLLFYSVGIGQISSEVPQNLSASRPQDRQFILSSKKLLLSDSGFYLCAWRATGGQPQHFGDGTRLSIL.

This clone showed up just once. The rearrangement joins TRBV7-2 to TRBJ1-1; no firm D call. Per the germline V gene, CDR1 is SGHTA and CDR2 is FQGNSA. The V end was cut by 2 bases, the J end by 0 bases, with 13 bases between. The CDR3 extends over 16 amino acids. The chain's CDR3 is CASSLSSTSMNTEAFF. DNA of the CDR3: TGTGCCAGCAGCTTATCCTCGACATCCATGAACACTGAAGCTTTCTTT. Together with reference TRBV7-2 and TRBJ1-1, the CDR3 gives the full variable domain: GAGVSQSPSNKVTEKGKDVELRCDPISGHTALYWYRQSLGQGLEFLIYFQGNSAPDKSGLPSDRFSAERTGGSVSTLTIQRTQQEDSAVYLCASSLSSTSMNTEAFFGQGTRLTVV.

The J gene is TRBJ2-3, the V gene TRBV5-6; TRBD2 agrees at 9 bases. Trimming removed 2 bases from V and 4 bases from J; junction bases left unmatched: 8. The CDR3 is 16 residues long. Germline CDR1 reads SGHDT; CDR2 reads YYEEEE. In DNA, the CDR3 is TGTGCCAGCAGCTTCAACTTAGCGGGGGCCGCAGATACGCAGTATTTT. Translated: CASSFNLAGAADTQYF.

This clone was observed a few times. Here the CDR3 reads CASSLVSGNRNSGNTIYF. The CDR3, as DNA: TGTGCCAGCAGCTTAGTGTCAGGCAATCGAAACTCTGGAAACACCATATATTTT. This chain uses TRBV7-2 with TRBJ1-3, with D uncertain. This CDR3 has 18 amino acids. Germline CDR1 SGHTA, CDR2 FQGNSA. Trimming took 1 base from V and 0 from J, leaving 16 bases between them.

The chain has TRBV5-1 and TRBJ1-6; 10 positions match TRBD1. CDR3 length: 14 amino acids. V lost 4 bases and J lost 10; bases outside the gene matches: 5. The V gene's germline CDR1 is SGHRS and CDR2 YFSETQ. CDR3 region: CASSPGQGRSPLHF. The CDR3 bases are TGCGCCAGCAGCCCGGGACAGGGGAGATCACCCCTCCACTTT.

V gene TRBV28 combines with J gene TRBJ2-1, with 10 positions matching TRBD2. The CDR3 extends over 15 amino acids. The junction had 10 bases not matched to a gene; V was cut back by 4 bases and J by 10 bases. Germline assignment: CDR1 MDHEN and CDR2 SYDVKM. The chain's CDR3 is CASSSPSGGVGEQFF. In nucleotides, the CDR3 is TGTGCCAGCAGTTCCCCCAGCGGGGGGGTCGGGGAGCAGTTCTTC.

The CDR3 spells CASSVDRGHQGGYTF. In nucleotides, the CDR3 is TGTGCCAGCAGCGTTGACAGGGGTCACCAGGGCGGCTACACCTTC. This chain joins TRBV9 and TRBJ1-2, with 8 bases fitting TRBD1. The J segment lost 8 bases and the V segment lost 2 bases, leaving 11 bases of the junction unmatched. The CDR3 extends over 15 amino acids. Germline V gene data show CDR1 as SGDLS and CDR2 as YYNGEE.

This chain joins TRBV5-1 and TRBJ1-3; 8 nucleotides match TRBD1. The germline V gene has CDR1 SGHRS and CDR2 YFSETQ. The CDR3 has 17 amino acids. V lost 4 bases to trimming and J lost 0 bases; unmatched junction nucleotides: 9. The CDR3 sequence: CASSPGQGLSSGNTIYF. The CDR3 region has the DNA TGCGCCAGCAGCCCTGGACAGGGCTTATCCTCTGGAAACACCATATATTTT.